This TCR beta chain was found in a study of shared clonotypes between healthy human individuals. Study in general: Every donor yielded three CD4 naive, three CD4 memory, two CD8 naive and one CD8 memory plate.

Germline loops: CDR1 SGHRS, CDR2 YFSETQ. This CDR3 has 15 residues. Between the trimmed V and J ends, which lost 1 base and 2 bases, there was a span of 11 bases. CD45RO-negative CD8 cells positively selected for CCR7 made up the naive population, which excluded terminally differentiated effector memory CD45RA+ cells. Sequencing used immunoSEQ multiplex PCR; TCRdb keeps in-frame clones, though not all of them. The sample lists about 2,200,000 clones, under 95% occurring once. Sequencing was done on a sample of naive CD8+ T cells from PBMCs. This receptor was identified in a man between 18 and 35 years old in good health. Some clones in this sample may be carry-over from other donors' samples. This chain links TRBV5-1 with TRBJ2-3; D is uncertain. The CDR3 is CASSLRSTATDTQYF. CDR3 DNA sequence: TGCGCCAGCAGCTTGCGATCTACCGCCACAGATACGCAGTATTTT.